Listed below are T cell receptor beta chains from one sample, sequenced in a study of a mutant IDH1 vaccine in newly diagnosed glioma. Profiling relied on immunoSEQ multiplex PCR, and the TCRdb table lists in-frame clones only, not all of them. The sample lists some 95,000 clones; around three quarters were seen once. This specimen consisted of PBMCs, obtained from a glioma patient treated with radiotherapy, temozolomide or both. Receptors originate from a man in his forties or fifties with glioma. CDR3s include the opening cysteine and the closing phenylalanine or tryptophan. Fields, in order: D gene, J gene, CDR3 length, V gene, clone size, CDR3 DNA, CDR3 protein. A D gene is named only where the DNA matches it firmly. The listing skips clone size in some rows; elsewhere it reads once, few, many or a size class.

>TRBD2|TRBJ2-7|14|TRBV10-3|NA
TGTGCCATCAGTACACCGGGAGGGGGGGGCGAGCAGTACTTC
CAISTPGGGGEQYF
>NA|TRBJ2-1|18|TRBV5-1|NA
TGCGCCAGCAGCCAAACTTCTAGCTTCACCTTCTCCTACAATGAGCAGTTCTTC
CASSQTSSFTFSYNEQFF
>NA|TRBJ2-7|14|TRBV6-5|NA
TGTGCCAGCAGTTACGAGCTAGCCTGGGGGGAGCAGTACTTC
CASSYELAWGEQYF
>TRBD1|TRBJ1-4|16|TRBV5-4|NA
TGTGCCAGCAGCTTGGCCGGGACAGGCGACAATGAAAAACTGTTTTTT
CASSLAGTGDNEKLFF
>NA|TRBJ1-2|18|TRBV4-3|NA
TGCGCCAGCAGCCTAGTACGGGGACAAGGGGTGGATGTGTACGGCTACACCTTC
CASSLVRGQGVDVYGYTF
>NA|TRBJ1-2|12|TRBV30|NA
TGTGCCTGGAGTCTCGGGGTTTATGGCTACACCTTC
CAWSLGVYGYTF
>TRBD1|TRBJ2-2|13|TRBV19|NA
TGTGCCACTCGGACAGGGAAGACCGGGGAGCTGTTTTTT
CATRTGKTGELFF
>NA|TRBJ1-3|18|TRBV6-1|NA
TGTGCCAGCAGTGCCCTAGCCGGGACACTCAGCTCTGGAAACACCATATATTTT
CASSALAGTLSSGNTIYF
>TRBD1|TRBJ1-2|18|TRBV7-9|few
TGTGCCAGCAGAGAAGGGGCGGACAGGGGGCTCCCCAACTATGGCTACACCTTC
CASREGADRGLPNYGYTF
>NA|TRBJ2-5|11|TRBV20-1|NA
TGCAGTGCTAGGAAACCAGAGACCCAGTACTTC
CSARKPETQYF
>NA|TRBJ2-5|13|TRBV5-6|NA
TGTGCCAGCAGCCGCCAAGAAACGGAGACCCAGTACTTC
CASSRQETETQYF
>NA|TRBJ1-5|16|TRBV5-6|NA
TGTGCCAGCAGCTTGGGGGGGAAAATGGGCAATCAGCCCCAGCATTTT
CASSLGGKMGNQPQHF
>NA|TRBJ2-3|12|TRBV30|NA
TGTGCCTGGAGCCAGGCATGGGGAACGCAGTATTTT
CAWSQAWGTQYF
>NA|TRBJ1-1|14|TRBV6-9|NA
TGTGCCGACGGGGACACTCGACCGAACACTGAAGCTTTCTTT
CADGDTRPNTEAFF
>TRBD2|TRBJ2-7|17|TRBV5-1|NA
TGCGCCAGCAGCCCGGGACTAGCGGGAGGGCCGAATTCCGAGCAGTACTTC
CASSPGLAGGPNSEQYF
>NA|TRBJ2-1|17|TRBV12-5|NA
TGTGCTAGTGGTTTGGTACTTACGGGCATCAAAGCCAATGAGCAGTTCTTC
CASGLVLTGIKANEQFF
>NA|TRBJ2-7|13|TRBV7-9|NA
TGTGCCAGCAGCTCCCCCGACGGCTACGAGCAGTACTTC
CASSSPDGYEQYF